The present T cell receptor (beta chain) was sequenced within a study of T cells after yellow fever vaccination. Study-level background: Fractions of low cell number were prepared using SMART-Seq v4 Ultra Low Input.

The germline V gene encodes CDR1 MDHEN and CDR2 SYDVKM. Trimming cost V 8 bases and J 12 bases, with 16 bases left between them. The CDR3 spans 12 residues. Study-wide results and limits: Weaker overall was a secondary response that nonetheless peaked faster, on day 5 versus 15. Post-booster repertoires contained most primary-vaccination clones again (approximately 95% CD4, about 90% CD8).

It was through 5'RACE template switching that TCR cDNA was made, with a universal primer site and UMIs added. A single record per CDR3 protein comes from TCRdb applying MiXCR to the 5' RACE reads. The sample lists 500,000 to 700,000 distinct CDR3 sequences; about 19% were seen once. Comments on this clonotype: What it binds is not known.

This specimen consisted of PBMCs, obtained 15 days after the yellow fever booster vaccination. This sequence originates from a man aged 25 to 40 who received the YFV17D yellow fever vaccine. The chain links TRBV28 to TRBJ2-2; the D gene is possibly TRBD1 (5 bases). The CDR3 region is CASGPLDRQLFF. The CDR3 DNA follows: TGTGCCAGCGGCCCATTAGACAGACAGCTGTTTTTT.